This T cell receptor (beta chain) is from a study of T cells after yellow fever vaccination. A remark on this clonotype: The antigen remains unidentified.

TCRdb used MiXCR to reprocess the 5' RACE reads, holding one entry per CDR3 protein. The repertoire has some 220,000 distinct CDR3 sequences, around 3.1% of them found once; the top ten carry about 3%. Study observations and caveats: CD4 and CD8 compartments shared a small share of clonotypes. Compared with primary, the secondary response was weaker and peaked at day 5, not 15. Abundant bulk-population clonotypes could contaminate the FACS-sorted repertoires. Booster sampling recovered most clones from primary vaccination (less than 97% CD4, roughly 86% CD8).

CDR1 SGHRS and CDR2 YFSETQ come from the germline V gene. V lost 7 bases and J 0 bases, leaving 13 bases between the germline ends. This CDR3 comprises 15 residues. The TCR was taken from a young man who received the YFV17D yellow fever vaccine. The chain is built from TRBV5-1 and TRBJ2-2; D may be TRBD2 (6 bases). The material was CD4+ T cells sorted from PBMCs, obtained 10 days after the yellow fever booster vaccination. The CDR3 bases are TGCGCCAGCTTACACGGGGGATCGAACACCGGGGAGCTGTTTTTT. Translating it yields CASLHGGSNTGELFF.